The 8 T cell receptor beta chains reported below all come from one sample, sequenced in a study of blood T cells in healthy people across ages. The authors ran a second PCR of roughly 6 to 12 cycles using a sample-barcoded 5' primer and a J-beta primer mix. In TCRdb, the 5' RACE reads were re-called with MiXCR into one record per CDR3 protein. The data show fewer than 2,000,000 distinct CDR3 sequences, with approximately 39% seen just once and under 30% held by the top ten. Source material: blood. These receptors came from a human donor in good health.

This chain links TRBV10-3 with TRBJ2-1, with TRBD2 identical over 7 bases. The CDR3 is 13 amino acids. From germline, CDR1 is ENHRY and CDR2 SYGVKD. V trimming: 6 bases; J trimming: 7 bases; junction bases outside the gene matches: 6. This CDR3 is CAISLAGDNEQFF. CDR3 sequence (DNA): TGTGCCATCAGCCTCGCGGGAGATAATGAGCAGTTCTTC.

This chain links TRBV2 with TRBJ2-7; 7 nucleotides align to TRBD1. The germline CDR1 and CDR2 sequences are SNHLY and FYNNEI. The CDR3 spans 13 residues. Trimming removed 8 bases from V and 2 bases from J; junction bases left unmatched: 6. CDR3 bases: TGTGCCAGCCAGGGGGACAAAGCCTACGAGCAGTACTTC. Translating gives CASQGDKAYEQYF.

There are a few counts of this clonotype. This rearrangement joins TRBV5-1 to TRBJ2-3; 8 bases line up with TRBD1. Germline CDR1 reads SGHRS; CDR2 reads YFSETQ. The CDR3 is 15 amino acids. V lost 2 bases to trimming and J lost 6 bases; unmatched junction nucleotides: 8. The chain's CDR3 is CASSLSGTGSDTQYF. The CDR3, as DNA: TGCGCCAGCAGCTTATCCGGGACAGGTAGTGATACGCAGTATTTT.

This clonotype was observed a few times. V usage is TRBV29-1 and J usage is TRBJ2-5; 7 bases align to TRBD1. Germline loops: CDR1 SQVTM, CDR2 ANQGSEA. This CDR3 has 13 amino acids. The J segment lost 4 bases and the V segment lost 6 bases, leaving 8 bases of the junction unmatched. The chain's CDR3 is CSVLLTGRETQYF. The CDR3 bases are TGCAGCGTCCTCCTGACAGGGAGAGAGACCCAGTACTTC.

This sequence joins TRBV20-1 and TRBJ1-3; D not resolved. Germline loops: CDR1 DFQATT, CDR2 SNEGSKA (reference sequence). Trimming removed 0 bases at V and 0 bases at J, with 18 bases between. This CDR3 spans 18 amino acids. CDR3 nucleotides: TGCAGTGCTAGAGATGCCTCGGGCGGCATGTACTCTGGAAACACCATATATTTT. Encoded protein: CSARDASGGMYSGNTIYF.

This clonotype was seen more than once but under ten times. The rearrangement links TRBV5-8 to TRBJ2-3, with TRBD2 matching 10 bases. Losses at the gene ends were 0 bases for V and 3 bases for J; bases not matched to a gene: 1. Germline-derived CDR1 and CDR2 are SGHTS and YDEGEE. The CDR3 has 15 amino acids. The CDR3 loop is CASSLELAGTDTQYF. DNA of the CDR3: TGTGCCAGCAGCTTGGAACTAGCGGGGACAGATACGCAGTATTTT.

This clonotype was seen only a few times. V and J are TRBV27 and TRBJ2-7, with D unclear. Germline V gives CDR1 MNHEY, CDR2 SMNVEV (reference sequence). Trimming stripped 4 bases from V and 1 base from J, with 11 bases between. The length of the CDR3 is 14 residues. In DNA, the CDR3 is TGTGCCAGCAGTTCTGTGGCTTTATCCTACGAGCAGTACTTC. It yields the protein CASSSVALSYEQYF.

The gene calls are TRBV20-1 and TRBJ1-5; no clear D. V was cut by 5 bases and J by 3 bases, with 17 bases left in between. Germline CDR1 reads DFQATT; CDR2 reads SNEGSKA (reference sequence). This CDR3 is built from 15 residues. The chain's CDR3 is CSARPQRRPNQPQHF. The CDR3 DNA reads TGCAGTGCTCGGCCCCAGAGGAGGCCCAATCAGCCCCAGCATTTT.